Sequencing of this TCR beta chain was carried out in a study of shared T cell receptors in the human thymus (dated by TCRdb to the early 2020s). About the investigation overall: The study examined how self-reactive, shared T-cell receptor alpha chains are generated in the human thymus.

Including the terminal cysteine and phenylalanine, the CDR3 comprises 16 residues. Only CDR3 DNA is held: 48 bases, read in frame from base 1. At the junction V is shortened by 3 bases and J by 0 bases, with 15 bases in between. As encoded in the germline V gene (reference sequence), CDR1 is SGHKS while CDR2 is YYEKEE. The library came from the immunoSEQ multiplex PCR assay. The immuneACCESS repertoire file appears here via TCRdb, limited to in-frame rearrangements. These files lack a portion of the clones; in checked studies, under half of the deficit traces to unresolved V genes, and the cause of the others is not known. This sample is represented by approximately 660,000 clones; approximately 87% of them were singletons. Approximately 0.01% of the sample lies in the top ten. Comments on this clone: No antigen is known for it. The record has no base qualities; no much larger clone is one base away.

These sequences were also reported in another study, on human thymus T cells. According to the second study: Donors were immunologically healthy infants undergoing open corrective cardiac surgery for congenital heart defects in Finland. Thymus tissue was collected as surgical resects that were removed during corrective cardiac surgery. Usage of V and J gene segments appeared to be biased in both the thymic and the peripheral blood repertoires. The related research reported highly overlapping thymic TCR repertoires among unrelated individuals. The study characterized TCR alpha and beta repertoires from under ten infant thymus samples and a few related peripheral blood samples. Donor ages ranged from roughly 6 to 250 days, and the cohort comprised more than 5 male and a couple of female infants. Thymocytes were freed from the tissue by mechanical means and kept at -70 degrees C as pellets of roughly 9-33 million cells. A QIAsymphony instrument was used to extract genomic DNA from the frozen cell pellets. Using the immunoSEQ multiplex PCR assay, the TCRB and TCRAD loci were amplified from a standardized quantity of quality-controlled genomic DNA. Amplicons spanned the V(D)J region at a length sufficient to cover the CDR3 and identify V and J genes. Amplicon sequencing was performed on an Illumina platform through the commercial immunoSEQ service. Primer bias and sequencing errors were corrected as previously described, and TCRAD and TCRB were defined on the basis of the IMGT database. immunoSEQ Analyzer 3.0 and VDJTools were used for repertoire analysis, which covered basic statistics, V/J segment usage, diversity estimates, rarefaction and pairwise overlap. To estimate diversity, the Chao1, ChaoE, Efron-Thisted, Shannon and inverse Simpson indices were applied, and diversity was also estimated on datasets down-sampled to the smallest sample. Repertoire overlap was assessed by strict matching of CDR3 nucleotide sequence, V gene and J gene, and clustering was done by Jaccard-based multidimensional scaling. On average, roughly 800,000 unique TCRB clonotypes were obtained from thymus samples, compared with approximately 82,000 from blood samples.

What was sequenced was thymocytes. The sequence joins TRBV5-5 to TRBJ1-2; the D gene cannot be resolved reliably. This clonotype was sampled from a boy in the first two years of life with a congenital heart defect. Donor details come from another sample of the same person, matched by shared clones. The CDR3 in this case is CASSCPSTGANYGYTF. DNA sequence: TGTGCCAGCAGCTGCCCTTCGACGGGAGCTAACTATGGCTACACCTTC.